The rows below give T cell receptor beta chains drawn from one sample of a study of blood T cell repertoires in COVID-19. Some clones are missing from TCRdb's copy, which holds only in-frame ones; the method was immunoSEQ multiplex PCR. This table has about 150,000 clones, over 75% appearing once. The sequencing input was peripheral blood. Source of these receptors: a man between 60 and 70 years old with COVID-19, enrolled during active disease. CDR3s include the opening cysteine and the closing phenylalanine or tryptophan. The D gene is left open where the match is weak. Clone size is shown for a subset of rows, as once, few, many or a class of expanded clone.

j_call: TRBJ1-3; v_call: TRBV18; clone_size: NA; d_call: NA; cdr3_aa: CASSPTPEGAGNTIYF; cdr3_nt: TGTGCCAGCTCACCGACTCCTGAGGGGGCTGGAAACACCATATATTTT
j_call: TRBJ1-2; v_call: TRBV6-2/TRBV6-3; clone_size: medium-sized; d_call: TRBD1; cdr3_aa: CASSTTGTGTDNYGYTF; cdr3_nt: TGTGCCAGCAGTACGACCGGGACAGGGACGGATAACTATGGCTACACCTTC
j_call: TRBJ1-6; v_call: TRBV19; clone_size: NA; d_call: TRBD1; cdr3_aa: CASSRGDRGNNSPLHF; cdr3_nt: TGTGCCAGTAGTAGGGGGGACAGGGGAAACAATTCACCCCTCCACTTT
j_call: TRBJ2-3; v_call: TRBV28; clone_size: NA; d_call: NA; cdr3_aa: CASSARRTAITDTQYF; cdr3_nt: TGTGCCAGCAGTGCCCGCCGGACAGCAATTACAGATACGCAGTATTTT
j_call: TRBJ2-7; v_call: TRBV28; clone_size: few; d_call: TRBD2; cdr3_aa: CASSSTSGPIYEQYF; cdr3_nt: TGTGCCAGCAGTTCGACTAGCGGACCCATCTACGAGCAGTACTTC
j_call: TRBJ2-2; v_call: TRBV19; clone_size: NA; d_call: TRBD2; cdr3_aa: CASSTAGRGAITGELFF; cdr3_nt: TGTGCCAGTAGTACCGCCGGGAGGGGGGCAATAACCGGGGAGCTGTTTTTT
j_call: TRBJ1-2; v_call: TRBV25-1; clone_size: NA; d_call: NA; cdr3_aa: CASSESGTRSYGYTF; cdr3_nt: TGTGCCAGCAGTGAGTCCGGGACAAGGTCGTATGGCTACACCTTC
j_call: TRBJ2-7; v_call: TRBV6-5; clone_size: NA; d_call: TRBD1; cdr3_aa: CASSTGTGIYEQYF; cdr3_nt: TGTGCCAGCAGTACGGGGACAGGGATCTACGAGCAGTACTTC
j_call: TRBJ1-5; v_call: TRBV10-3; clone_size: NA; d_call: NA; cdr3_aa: CAISLTDNQPQHF; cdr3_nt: TGTGCCATCAGTTTGACAGACAATCAGCCCCAGCATTTT
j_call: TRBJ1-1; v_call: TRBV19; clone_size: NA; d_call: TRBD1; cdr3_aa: CASSTGQGGAFF; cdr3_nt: TGTGCCAGTAGTACAGGACAGGGGGGAGCTTTCTTT
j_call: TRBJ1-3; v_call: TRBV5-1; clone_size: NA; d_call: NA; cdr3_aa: CASSLGVGYSGNTIYF; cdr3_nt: TGCGCCAGCAGCTTGGGTGTGGGCTACTCTGGAAACACCATATATTTT
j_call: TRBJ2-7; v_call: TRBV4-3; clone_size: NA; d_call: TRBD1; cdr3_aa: CASSPFGQGANEQYF; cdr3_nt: TGCGCCAGCAGCCCCTTTGGGCAGGGGGCTAACGAGCAGTACTTC
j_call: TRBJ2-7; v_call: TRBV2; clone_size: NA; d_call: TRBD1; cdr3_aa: CASSLDRGGYEQYF; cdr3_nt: TGTGCCAGCAGTCTGGACAGGGGGGGCTACGAGCAGTACTTC
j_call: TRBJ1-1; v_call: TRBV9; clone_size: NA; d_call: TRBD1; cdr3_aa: CASSDRDRGNTEAFF; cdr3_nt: TGTGCCAGCAGCGATCGGGACAGGGGGAACACTGAAGCTTTCTTT
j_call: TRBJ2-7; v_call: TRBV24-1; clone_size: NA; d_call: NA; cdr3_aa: CATSAGRSPYEQYF; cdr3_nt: TGTGCCACCAGTGCAGGGCGGTCCCCCTACGAGCAGTACTTC
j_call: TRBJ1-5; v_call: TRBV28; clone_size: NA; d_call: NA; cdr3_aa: CASSPRGWDQPQHF; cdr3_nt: TGTGCCAGCAGTCCAAGGGGTTGGGATCAGCCCCAGCATTTT